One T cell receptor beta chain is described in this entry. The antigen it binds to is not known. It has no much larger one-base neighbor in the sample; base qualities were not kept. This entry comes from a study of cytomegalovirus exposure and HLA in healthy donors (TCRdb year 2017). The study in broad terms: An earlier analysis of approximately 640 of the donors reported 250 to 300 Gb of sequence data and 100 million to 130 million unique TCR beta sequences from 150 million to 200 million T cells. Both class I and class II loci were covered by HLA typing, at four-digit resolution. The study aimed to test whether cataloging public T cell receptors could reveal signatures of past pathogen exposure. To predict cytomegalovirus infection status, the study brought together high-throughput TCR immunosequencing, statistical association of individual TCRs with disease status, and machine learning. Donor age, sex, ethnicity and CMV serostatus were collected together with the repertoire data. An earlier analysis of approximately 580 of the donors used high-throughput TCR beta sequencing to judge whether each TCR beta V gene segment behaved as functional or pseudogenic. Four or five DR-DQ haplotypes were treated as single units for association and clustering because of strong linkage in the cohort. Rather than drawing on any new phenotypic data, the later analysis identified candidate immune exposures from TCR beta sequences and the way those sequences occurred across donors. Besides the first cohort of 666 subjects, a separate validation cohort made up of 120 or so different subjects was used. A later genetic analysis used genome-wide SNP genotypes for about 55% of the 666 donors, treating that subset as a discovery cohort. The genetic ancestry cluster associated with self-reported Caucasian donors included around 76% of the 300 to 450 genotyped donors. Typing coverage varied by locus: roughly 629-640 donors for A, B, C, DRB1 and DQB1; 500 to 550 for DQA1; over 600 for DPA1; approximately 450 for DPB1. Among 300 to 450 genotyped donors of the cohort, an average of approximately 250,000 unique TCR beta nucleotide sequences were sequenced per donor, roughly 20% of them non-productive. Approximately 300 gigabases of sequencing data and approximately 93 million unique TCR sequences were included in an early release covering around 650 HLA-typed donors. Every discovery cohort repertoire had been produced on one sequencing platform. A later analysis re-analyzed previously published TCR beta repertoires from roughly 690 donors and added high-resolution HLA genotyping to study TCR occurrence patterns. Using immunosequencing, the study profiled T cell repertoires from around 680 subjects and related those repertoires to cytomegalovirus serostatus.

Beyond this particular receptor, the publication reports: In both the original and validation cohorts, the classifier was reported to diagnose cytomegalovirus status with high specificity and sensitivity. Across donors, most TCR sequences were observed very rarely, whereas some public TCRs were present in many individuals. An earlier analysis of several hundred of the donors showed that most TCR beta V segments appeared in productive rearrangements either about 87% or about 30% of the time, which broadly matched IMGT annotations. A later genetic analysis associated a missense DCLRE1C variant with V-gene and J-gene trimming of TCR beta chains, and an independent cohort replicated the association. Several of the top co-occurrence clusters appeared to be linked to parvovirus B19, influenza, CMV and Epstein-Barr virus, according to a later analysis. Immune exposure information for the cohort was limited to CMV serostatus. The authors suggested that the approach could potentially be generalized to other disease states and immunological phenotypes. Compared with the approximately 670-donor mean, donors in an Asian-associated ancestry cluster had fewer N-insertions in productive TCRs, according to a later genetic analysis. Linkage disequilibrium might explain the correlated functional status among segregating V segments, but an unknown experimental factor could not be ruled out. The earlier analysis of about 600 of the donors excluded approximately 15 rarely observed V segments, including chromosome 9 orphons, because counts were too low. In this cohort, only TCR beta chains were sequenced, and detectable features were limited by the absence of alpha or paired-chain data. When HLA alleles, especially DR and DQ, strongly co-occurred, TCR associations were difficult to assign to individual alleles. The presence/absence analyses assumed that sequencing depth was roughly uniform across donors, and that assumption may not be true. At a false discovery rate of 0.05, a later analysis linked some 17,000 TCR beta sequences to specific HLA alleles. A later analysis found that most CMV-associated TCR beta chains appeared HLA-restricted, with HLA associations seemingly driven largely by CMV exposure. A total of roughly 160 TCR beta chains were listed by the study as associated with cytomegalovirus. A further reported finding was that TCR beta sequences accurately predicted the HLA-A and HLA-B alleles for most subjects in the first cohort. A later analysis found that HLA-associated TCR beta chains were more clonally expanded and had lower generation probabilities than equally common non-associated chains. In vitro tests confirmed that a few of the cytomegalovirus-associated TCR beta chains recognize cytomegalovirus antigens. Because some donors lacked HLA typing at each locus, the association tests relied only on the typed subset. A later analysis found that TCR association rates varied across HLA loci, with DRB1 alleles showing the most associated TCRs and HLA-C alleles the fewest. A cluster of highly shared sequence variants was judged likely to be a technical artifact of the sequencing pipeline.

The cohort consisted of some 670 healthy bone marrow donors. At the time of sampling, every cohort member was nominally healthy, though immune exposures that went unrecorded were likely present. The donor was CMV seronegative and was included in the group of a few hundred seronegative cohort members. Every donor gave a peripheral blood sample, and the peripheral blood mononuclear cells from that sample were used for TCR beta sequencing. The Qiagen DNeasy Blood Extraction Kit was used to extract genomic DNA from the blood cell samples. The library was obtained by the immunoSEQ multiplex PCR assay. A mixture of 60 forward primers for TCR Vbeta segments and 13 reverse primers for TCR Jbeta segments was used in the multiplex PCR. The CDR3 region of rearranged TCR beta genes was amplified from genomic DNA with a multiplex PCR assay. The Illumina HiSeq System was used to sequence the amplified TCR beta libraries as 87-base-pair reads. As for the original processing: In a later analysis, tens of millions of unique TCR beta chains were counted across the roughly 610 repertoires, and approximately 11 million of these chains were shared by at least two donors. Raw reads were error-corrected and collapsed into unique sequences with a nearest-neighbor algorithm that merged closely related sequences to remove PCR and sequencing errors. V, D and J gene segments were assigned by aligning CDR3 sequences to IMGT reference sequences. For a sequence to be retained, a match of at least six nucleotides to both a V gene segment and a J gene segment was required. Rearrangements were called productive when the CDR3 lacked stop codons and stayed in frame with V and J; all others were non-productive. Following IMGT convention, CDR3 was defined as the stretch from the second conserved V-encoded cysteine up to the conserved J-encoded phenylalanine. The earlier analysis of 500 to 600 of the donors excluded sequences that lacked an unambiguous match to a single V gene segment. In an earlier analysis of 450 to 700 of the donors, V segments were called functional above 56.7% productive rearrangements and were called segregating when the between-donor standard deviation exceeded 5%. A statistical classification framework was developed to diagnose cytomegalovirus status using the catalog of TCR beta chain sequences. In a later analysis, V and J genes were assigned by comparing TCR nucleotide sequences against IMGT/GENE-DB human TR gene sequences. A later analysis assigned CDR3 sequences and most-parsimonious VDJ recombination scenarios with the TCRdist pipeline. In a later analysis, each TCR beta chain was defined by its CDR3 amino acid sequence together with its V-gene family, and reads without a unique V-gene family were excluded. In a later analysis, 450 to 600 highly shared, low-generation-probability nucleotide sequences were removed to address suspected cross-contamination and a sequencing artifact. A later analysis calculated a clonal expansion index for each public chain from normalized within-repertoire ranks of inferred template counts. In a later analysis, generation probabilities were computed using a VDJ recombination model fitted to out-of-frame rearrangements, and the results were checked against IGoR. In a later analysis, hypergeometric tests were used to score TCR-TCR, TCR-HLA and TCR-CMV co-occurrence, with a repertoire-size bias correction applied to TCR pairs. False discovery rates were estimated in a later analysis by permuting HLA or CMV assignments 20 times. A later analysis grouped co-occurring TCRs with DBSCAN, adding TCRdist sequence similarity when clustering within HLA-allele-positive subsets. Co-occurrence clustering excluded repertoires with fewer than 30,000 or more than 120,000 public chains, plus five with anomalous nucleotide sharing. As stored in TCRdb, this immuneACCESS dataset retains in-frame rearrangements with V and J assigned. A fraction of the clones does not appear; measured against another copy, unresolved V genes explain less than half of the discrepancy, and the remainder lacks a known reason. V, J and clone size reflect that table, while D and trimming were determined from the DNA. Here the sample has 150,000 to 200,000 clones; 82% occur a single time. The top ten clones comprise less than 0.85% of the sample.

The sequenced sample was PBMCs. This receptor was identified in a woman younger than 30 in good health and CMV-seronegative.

The CDR3 protein sequence reads: CASSSRESPAQYF. The bases read TGTGCCAGCAGCTCTCGAGAAAGCCCGGCCCAGTACTTC. This receptor chain uses TRBV7-8 and TRBJ2-5, with no confident D gene call. The CDR3 sequence holds 13 residues, the cysteine and phenylalanine included. Kept here is only the CDR3 DNA, which spans 39 bases and is read in frame from base 1. According to the germline V gene, CDR1 reads SGHVS and CDR2 reads FQNEAQ. The junction carries 15 bases between V and J, which are trimmed by 4 bases and 9 bases respectively.